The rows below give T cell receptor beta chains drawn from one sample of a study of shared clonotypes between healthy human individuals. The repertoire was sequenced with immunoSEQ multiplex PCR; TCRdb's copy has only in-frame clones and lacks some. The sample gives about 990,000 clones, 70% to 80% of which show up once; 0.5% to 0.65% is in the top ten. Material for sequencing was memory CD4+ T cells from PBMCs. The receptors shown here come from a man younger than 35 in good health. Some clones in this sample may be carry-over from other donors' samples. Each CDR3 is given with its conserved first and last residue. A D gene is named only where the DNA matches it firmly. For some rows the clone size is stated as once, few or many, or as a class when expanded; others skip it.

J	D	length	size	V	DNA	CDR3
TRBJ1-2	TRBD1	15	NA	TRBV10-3	TGTGCCATCAGTAGAGACAGGGGGAGTGACTATGGCTACACCTTC	CAISRDRGSDYGYTF
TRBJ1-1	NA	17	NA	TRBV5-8	TGTGCCAGCAGCTTAGAGTTCGCAGGTACCTTGAACACTGAAGCTTTCTTT	CASSLEFAGTLNTEAFF
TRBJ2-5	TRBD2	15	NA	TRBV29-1	TGCAGCGGCAGAAGAGCGGGAGGGCCGGGAGAGACCCAGTACTTC	CSGRRAGGPGETQYF
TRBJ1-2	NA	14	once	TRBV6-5	TGTGCCAGCAGGACCCCTGGAACTAACTATGGCTACACCTTC	CASRTPGTNYGYTF
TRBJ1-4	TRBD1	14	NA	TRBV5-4	TGTGCCAGCAGCGACAGGGGGTTTAATGAAAAACTGTTTTTT	CASSDRGFNEKLFF
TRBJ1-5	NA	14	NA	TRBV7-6	TGTGCCAGCAGCTTAGGACCGCGCGGTCAGCCCCAGCATTTT	CASSLGPRGQPQHF
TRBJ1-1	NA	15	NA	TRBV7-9	TGTGCCAGCAGCTTATTGTCTACCGGGGACACTGAAGCTTTCTTT	CASSLLSTGDTEAFF
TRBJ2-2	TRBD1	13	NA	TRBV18	TGTGCCAGCTCAGCGACAGGGGCCGGGGAGCTGTTTTTT	CASSATGAGELFF
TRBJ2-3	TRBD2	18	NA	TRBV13	TGTGCCAGCAGCAGCAGACGGGGTACAGCGGGAGCCACAGATACGCAGTATTTT	CASSSRRGTAGATDTQYF
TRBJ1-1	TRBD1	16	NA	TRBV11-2	TGTGCCAGCAGCGGATCCGCACAGGGGAATGGGCCTGAAGCTTTCTTT	CASSGSAQGNGPEAFF
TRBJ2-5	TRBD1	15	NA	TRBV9	TGTGCCAGCAGCGTAGCGGGACAGTACAAAGAGACCCAGTACTTC	CASSVAGQYKETQYF
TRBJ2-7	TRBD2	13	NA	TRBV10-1	TGCGCCAGCAGTCCAGCGGGAGACTACGAGCAGTACTTC	CASSPAGDYEQYF
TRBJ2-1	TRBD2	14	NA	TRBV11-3	TGTGCCAGCAGCCCCGGGGGGAGCAACGATGAGCAGTTCTTC	CASSPGGSNDEQFF
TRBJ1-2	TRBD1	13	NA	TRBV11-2	TGTGCCAGCAGCTCCACAGGGGGGTATGGCTACACCTTC	CASSSTGGYGYTF
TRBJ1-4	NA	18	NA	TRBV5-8	TGTGCCAGCAGCTACACACGAGCAGGGAAGCCAACTAATGAAAAACTGTTTTTT	CASSYTRAGKPTNEKLFF
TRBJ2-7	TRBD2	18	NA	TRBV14	TGTGCCAGCAGCCAAGAAGGGCCGACTAGCGGCTTCTCCTACGAGCAGTACTTC	CASSQEGPTSGFSYEQYF
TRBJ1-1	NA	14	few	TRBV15	TGTGCCACCAGCTCGCGACGAAGGGGCACTGAAGCTTTCTTT	CATSSRRRGTEAFF
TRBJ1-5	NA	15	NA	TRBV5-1	TGCGCCAGCAGCTTGGATGGGGGGCTCGATCAGCCCCAGCATTTT	CASSLDGGLDQPQHF
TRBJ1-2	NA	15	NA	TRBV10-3	TGTGCCATCAATTCGGAGGGGAGGCGTAACTATGGCTACACCTTC	CAINSEGRRNYGYTF
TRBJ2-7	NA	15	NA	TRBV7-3	TGTGCCAGCAGCTTAAGCCCGGGCTCCTCCTACGAGCAGTACTTC	CASSLSPGSSYEQYF
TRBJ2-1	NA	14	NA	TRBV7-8	TGTGCCAGCTGCAGGGGACTGCCCTACAATGAGCAGTTCTTC	CASCRGLPYNEQFF
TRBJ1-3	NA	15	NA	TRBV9	TGTGCCAGCAGCGTGGGACGGCTCTCTGGAAACACCATATATTTT	CASSVGRLSGNTIYF
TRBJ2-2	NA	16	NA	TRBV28	TGTGCCAGCAGTTCTGATTACTCGTATAACACCGGGGAGCTGTTTTTT	CASSSDYSYNTGELFF
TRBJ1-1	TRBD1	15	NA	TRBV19	TGTGCCAGTAGGGACAGGGGATTCGGGGGCACTGAAGCTTTCTTT	CASRDRGFGGTEAFF
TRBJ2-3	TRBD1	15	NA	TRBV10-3	TGTGCCATCAGCCCCGGACAGGGCCGGATGGATACGCAGTATTTT	CAISPGQGRMDTQYF
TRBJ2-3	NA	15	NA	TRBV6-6	TGTGCCAGCAGTTACTCACGAGGGAGCACAGATACGCAGTATTTT	CASSYSRGSTDTQYF
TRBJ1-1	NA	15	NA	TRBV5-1	TGCGCCAGCAGCTACTCAGTACAGGGCTACACTGAAGCTTTCTTT	CASSYSVQGYTEAFF
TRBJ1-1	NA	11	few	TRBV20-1	TGCAGTGCAACAGGGCCCACTGAAGCTTTCTTT	CSATGPTEAFF
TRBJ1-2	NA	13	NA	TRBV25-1	TGTGCCAGCAGTGAATACAGGGGCCATGGCTACACCTTC	CASSEYRGHGYTF
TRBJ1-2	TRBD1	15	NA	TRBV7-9	TGTGCCAGCAGCTTAGACCTTGGGGACAGTCGGGGCTACACCTTC	CASSLDLGDSRGYTF
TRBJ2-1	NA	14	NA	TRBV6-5	TGTGCCAGCAGCCGAACGGTCTCCTACAATGAGCAGTTCTTC	CASSRTVSYNEQFF
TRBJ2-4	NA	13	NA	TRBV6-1	TGTGCCAGCAGAGAGTCGTATGCATCCATTCAGTACTTC	CASRESYASIQYF
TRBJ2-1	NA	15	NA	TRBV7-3	TGTGCCAGCAGCTCGACTCCCCACTCCTACAATGAGCAGTTCTTC	CASSSTPHSYNEQFF
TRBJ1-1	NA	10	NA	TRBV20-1	TGCAGTGCGAGGAACACTGAAGCTTTCTTT	CSARNTEAFF
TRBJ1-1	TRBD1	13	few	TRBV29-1	TGCAGCGTGCACAGGGGGCTAGCCACTGAAGCTTTCTTT	CSVHRGLATEAFF
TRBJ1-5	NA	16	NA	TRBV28	TGTGCCAGCACCGTAGGCATGTTGCTCAGCAATCAGCCCCAGCATTTT	CASTVGMLLSNQPQHF
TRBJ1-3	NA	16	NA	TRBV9	TGTGCCAGCAGCCCGCATGGACTGCTCTCTGGAAACACCATATATTTT	CASSPHGLLSGNTIYF
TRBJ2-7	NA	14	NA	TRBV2	TGTGCCAGCAGTGCCGCGCGGGGTGCCTACGAGCAGTACTTC	CASSAARGAYEQYF
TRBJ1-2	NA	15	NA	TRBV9	TGTGCCAGCAGCGTGTTTAGCCACGGGGTATATGGCTACACCTTC	CASSVFSHGVYGYTF
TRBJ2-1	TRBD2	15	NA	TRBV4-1	TGCGCCAGCAGCCAAGAGTGGGGGAGGGCCGGTGAGCAGTTCTTC	CASSQEWGRAGEQFF
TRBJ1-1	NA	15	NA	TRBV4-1	TGCGCCAGCAGCCAAGATTCACAACTCAACACTGAAGCTTTCTTT	CASSQDSQLNTEAFF
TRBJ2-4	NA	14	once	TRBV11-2	TGTGCCAGCAGCTTAGGCGGGTCAAAAAACATTCAGTACTTC	CASSLGGSKNIQYF
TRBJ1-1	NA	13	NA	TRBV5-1	TGCGCCAGCAGCGACTTCCCCGGCACTGAAGCTTTCTTT	CASSDFPGTEAFF
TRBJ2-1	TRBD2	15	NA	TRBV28	TGTGCCAGCTTAAACCAGGGACTAGCGGGAGTTGAGCAGTTCTTC	CASLNQGLAGVEQFF
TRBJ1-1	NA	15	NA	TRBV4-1	TGCGCCAGCAGCCAACCCCCTTTCGGGGAGGCTGAAGCTTTCTTT	CASSQPPFGEAEAFF
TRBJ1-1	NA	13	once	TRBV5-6	TGTGCCAGCAATCGACGTCAACGGACTGAAGCTTTCTTT	CASNRRQRTEAFF
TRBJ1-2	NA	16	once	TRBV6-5	TGTGCCAGCAGTTACTCCCCCGGACGCCTGAACTATGGCTACACCTTC	CASSYSPGRLNYGYTF
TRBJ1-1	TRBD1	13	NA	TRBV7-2	TGTGCCAGCAGCTCCGGACAGGGAACTGAAGCTTTCTTT	CASSSGQGTEAFF
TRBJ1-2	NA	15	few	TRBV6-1	TGTGCCAGCAGCCGGAGAGGAGGAGCTAACTATGGCTACACCTTC	CASSRRGGANYGYTF
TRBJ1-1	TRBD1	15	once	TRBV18	TGTGCCAGCTCACCGGGGACAGGGGGAACGGGTGAAGCTTTCTTT	CASSPGTGGTGEAFF
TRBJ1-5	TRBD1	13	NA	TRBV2	TGTGCCTTACAGGGGGACCACAATCAGCCCCAGCATTTT	CALQGDHNQPQHF
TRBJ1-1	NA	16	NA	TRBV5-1	TGCGCCAGCAGCTTGTTGGGCCCTCCAGTGAACATTGAAGCTTTCTTT	CASSLLGPPVNIEAFF
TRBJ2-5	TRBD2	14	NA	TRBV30	TGTGCCTGGAGTGTTGGCGGGAGTGGTGAGACCCAGTACTTC	CAWSVGGSGETQYF
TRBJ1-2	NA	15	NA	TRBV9	TGTGCCAGCAGCGTAGACCTCAGGGCGAGCTATGGCTACACCTTC	CASSVDLRASYGYTF
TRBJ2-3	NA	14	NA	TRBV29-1	TGCAGCGCCTATAGCGTGTCAGGCACAGATACGCAGTATTTT	CSAYSVSGTDTQYF
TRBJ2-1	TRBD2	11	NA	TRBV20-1	TGCAGTGCCAATAGCGGGCCCAGTGAGTTCTTC	CSANSGPSEFF
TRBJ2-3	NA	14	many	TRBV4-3	TGCGCCAGCAGCAAGCAATCGGGGGCAGATACGCAGTATTTT	CASSKQSGADTQYF
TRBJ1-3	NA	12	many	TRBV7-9	TGTGCCAGCAGTCCCTCAGGAAACACCATATATTTT	CASSPSGNTIYF
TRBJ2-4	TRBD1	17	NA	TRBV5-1	TGCGCCAGCAGCTTGGTCTCCGGACAGGCAGCCAAAAACATTCAGTACTTC	CASSLVSGQAAKNIQYF
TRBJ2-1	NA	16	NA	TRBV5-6	TGTGCCAGCAGCTTATGGGGTGGGCCTAGTCGCAATGAGCAGTTCTTC	CASSLWGGPSRNEQFF